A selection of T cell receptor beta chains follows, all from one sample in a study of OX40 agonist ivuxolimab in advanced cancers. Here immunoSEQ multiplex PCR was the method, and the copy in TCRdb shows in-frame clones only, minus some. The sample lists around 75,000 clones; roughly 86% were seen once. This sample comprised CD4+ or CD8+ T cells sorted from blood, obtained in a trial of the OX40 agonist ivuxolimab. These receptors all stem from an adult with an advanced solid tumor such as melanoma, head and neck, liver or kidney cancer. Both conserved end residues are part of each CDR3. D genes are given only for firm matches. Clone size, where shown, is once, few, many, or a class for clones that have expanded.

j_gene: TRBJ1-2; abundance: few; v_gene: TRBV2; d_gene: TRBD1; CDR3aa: CASRDGMGQGYGYTF; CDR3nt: TGTGCCAGCAGGGATGGGATGGGACAGGGGTATGGCTACACCTTC
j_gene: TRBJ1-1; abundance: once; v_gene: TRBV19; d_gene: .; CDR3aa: CASSSQSIGDTEAFF; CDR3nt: TGTGCCAGTAGTAGTCAGAGCATTGGGGACACTGAAGCTTTCTTT
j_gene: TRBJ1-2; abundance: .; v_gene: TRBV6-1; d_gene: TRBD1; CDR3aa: CASTLGQGDGYTF; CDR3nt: TGTGCCAGCACCCTCGGACAGGGGGATGGCTACACCTTC
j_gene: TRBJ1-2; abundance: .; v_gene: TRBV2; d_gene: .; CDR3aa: CASSLLIVNYGYTF; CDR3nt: TGTGCCAGCAGTTTACTGATCGTCAACTATGGCTACACCTTC
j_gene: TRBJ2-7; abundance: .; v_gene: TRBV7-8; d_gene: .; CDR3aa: CASSLKRAPYEQYF; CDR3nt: TGTGCCAGCAGCTTAAAGCGGGCGCCCTACGAGCAGTACTTC
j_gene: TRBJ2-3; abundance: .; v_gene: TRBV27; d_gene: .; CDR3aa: CASSLGWGTQYF; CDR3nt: TGTGCCAGCAGTTTGGGGTGGGGTACGCAGTATTTT
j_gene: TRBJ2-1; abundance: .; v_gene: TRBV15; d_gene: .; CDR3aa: CATSRDNRILNEQFF; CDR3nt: TGTGCCACCAGCAGAGATAACCGAATACTCAATGAGCAGTTCTTC
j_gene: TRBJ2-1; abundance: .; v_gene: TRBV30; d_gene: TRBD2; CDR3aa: CAWSGGGGPSYNEQFF; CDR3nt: TGTGCCTGGAGTGGGGGCGGGGGTCCCTCCTACAATGAGCAGTTCTTC
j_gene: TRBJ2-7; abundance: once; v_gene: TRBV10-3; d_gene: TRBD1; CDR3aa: CAISVGTGSYEQYF; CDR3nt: TGTGCCATCAGTGTCGGGACAGGGTCCTACGAGCAGTACTTC
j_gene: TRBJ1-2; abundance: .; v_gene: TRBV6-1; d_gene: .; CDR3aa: CASSIDGGKGYTF; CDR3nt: TGTGCCAGCAGTATTGATGGCGGGAAAGGCTACACCTTC
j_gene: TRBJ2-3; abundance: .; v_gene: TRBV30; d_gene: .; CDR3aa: CAWNRNTDTQYF; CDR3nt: TGTGCCTGGAATAGAAACACAGATACGCAGTATTTT
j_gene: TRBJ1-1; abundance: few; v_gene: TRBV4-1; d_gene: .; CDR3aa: CASSLGTEAFF; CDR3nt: TGCGCCAGCAGCCTGGGAACTGAAGCTTTCTTT
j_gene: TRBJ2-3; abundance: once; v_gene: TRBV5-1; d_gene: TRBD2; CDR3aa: CASRGTAGGPPDTQYF; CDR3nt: TGCGCCAGCAGAGGGACGGCGGGAGGGCCACCGGATACGCAGTATTTT
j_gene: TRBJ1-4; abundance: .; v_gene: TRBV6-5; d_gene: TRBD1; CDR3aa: CASSVPDRNEKLFF; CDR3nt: TGTGCCAGCAGTGTCCCGGACAGGAATGAAAAACTGTTTTTT
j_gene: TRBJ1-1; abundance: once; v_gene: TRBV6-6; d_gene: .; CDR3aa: CASSPPGGAEAFF; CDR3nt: TGTGCCAGCAGTCCCCCCGGTGGAGCTGAAGCTTTCTTT
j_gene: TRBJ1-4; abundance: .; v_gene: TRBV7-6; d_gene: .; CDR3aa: CASSLKTESEKLFF; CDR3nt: TGTGCCAGCAGCTTAAAAACAGAAAGCGAAAAACTGTTTTTT
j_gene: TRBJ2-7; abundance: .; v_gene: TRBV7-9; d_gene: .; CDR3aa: CASSPGLANEQYF; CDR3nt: TGTGCCAGCAGCCCGGGACTGGCGAACGAGCAGTACTTC
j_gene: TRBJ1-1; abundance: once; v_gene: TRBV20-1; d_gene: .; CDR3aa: CSASGGGTAFF; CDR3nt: TGCAGTGCTTCGGGGGGGGGCACGGCTTTCTTT
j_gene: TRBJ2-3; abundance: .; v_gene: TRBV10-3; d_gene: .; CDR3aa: CAINRQDTDTQYF; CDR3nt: TGTGCCATCAACCGACAGGACACAGATACGCAGTATTTT
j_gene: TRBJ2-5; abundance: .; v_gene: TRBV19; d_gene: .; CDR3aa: CASRSLSWGRGEETQYF; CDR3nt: TGTGCCAGTAGGTCTCTCTCGTGGGGGCGCGGAGAAGAGACCCAGTACTTC
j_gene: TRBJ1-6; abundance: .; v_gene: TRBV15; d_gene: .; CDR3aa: CATSRDGRENSPLHF; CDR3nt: TGTGCCACCAGCAGAGATGGGAGGGAAAATTCACCCCTCCACTTT
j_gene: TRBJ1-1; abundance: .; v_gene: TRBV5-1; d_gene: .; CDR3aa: CASRDYRRGTEAFF; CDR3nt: TGCGCCAGCAGGGATTACAGACGGGGCACTGAAGCTTTCTTT
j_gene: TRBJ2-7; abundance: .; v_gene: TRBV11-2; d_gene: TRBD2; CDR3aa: CASSLREGSSLYEQYF; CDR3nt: TGTGCCAGCAGCTTAAGGGAGGGATCCTCCCTCTACGAGCAGTACTTC
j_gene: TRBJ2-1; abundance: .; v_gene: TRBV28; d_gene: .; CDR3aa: CASSSPGYQGNEQFF; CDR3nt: TGTGCCAGCAGTTCGCCCGGTTACCAGGGGAATGAGCAGTTCTTC
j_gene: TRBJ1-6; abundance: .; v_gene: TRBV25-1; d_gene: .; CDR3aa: CASSENESWGNSPLHF; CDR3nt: TGTGCCAGCAGTGAAAATGAAAGTTGGGGTAATTCACCCCTCCACTTT
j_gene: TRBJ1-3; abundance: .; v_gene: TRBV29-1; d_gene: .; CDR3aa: CSVEDPRQATGNTIYF; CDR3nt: TGCAGCGTTGAAGACCCCCGACAGGCTACTGGAAACACCATATATTTT
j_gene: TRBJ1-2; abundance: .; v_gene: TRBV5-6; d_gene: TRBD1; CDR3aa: CASSLLGQGLGYTF; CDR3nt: TGTGCCAGCAGCCTTCTGGGACAGGGGCTGGGCTACACCTTC
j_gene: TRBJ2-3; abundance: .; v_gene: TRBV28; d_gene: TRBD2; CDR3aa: CDAGVAGEGDTQYF; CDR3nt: TGTGACGCAGGGGTAGCGGGAGAGGGAGATACGCAGTATTTT
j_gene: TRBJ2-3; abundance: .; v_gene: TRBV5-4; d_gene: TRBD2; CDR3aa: CASRSGTSGFVTQYF; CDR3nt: TGTGCCAGCAGATCCGGGACTAGCGGGTTTGTTACGCAGTATTTT
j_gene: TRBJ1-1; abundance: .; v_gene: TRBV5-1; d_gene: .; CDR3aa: CASSLLPGSTEAFF; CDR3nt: TGCGCCAGCAGCCTCTTACCGGGATCCACTGAAGCTTTCTTT
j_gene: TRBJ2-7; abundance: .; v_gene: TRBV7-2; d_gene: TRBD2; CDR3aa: CASSLWVAGYEQYF; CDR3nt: TGTGCCAGCAGCTTATGGGTAGCGGGATATGAGCAGTACTTC
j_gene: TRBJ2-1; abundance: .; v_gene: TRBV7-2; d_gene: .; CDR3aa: CASSLGGEQFF; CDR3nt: TGTGCCAGCAGCTTAGGGGGGGAGCAGTTCTTC
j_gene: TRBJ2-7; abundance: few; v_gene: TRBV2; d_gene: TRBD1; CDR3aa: CASSVDREIYEQYF; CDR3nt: TGTGCCAGCAGTGTCGACAGGGAAATCTACGAGCAGTACTTC
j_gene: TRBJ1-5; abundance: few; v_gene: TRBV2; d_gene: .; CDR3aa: CASSEGYRQPQHF; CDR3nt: TGTGCCAGCAGTGAAGGTTACAGGCAGCCCCAGCATTTT
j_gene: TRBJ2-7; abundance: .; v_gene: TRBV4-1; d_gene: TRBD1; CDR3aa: CASSQDRQGIYEQYF; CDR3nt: TGCGCCAGCAGCCAAGATAGACAGGGAATATACGAGCAGTACTTC
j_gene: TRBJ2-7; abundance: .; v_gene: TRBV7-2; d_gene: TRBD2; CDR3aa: CASSLGPAGASYEQYF; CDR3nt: TGTGCCAGCAGCTTAGGCCCAGCGGGGGCCTCCTACGAGCAGTACTTC
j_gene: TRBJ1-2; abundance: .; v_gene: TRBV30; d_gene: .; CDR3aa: CAWSVANYGYTF; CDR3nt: TGTGCCTGGAGTGTAGCTAACTATGGCTACACCTTC
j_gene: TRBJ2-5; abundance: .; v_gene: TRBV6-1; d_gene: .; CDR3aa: CASSEAIYLQETQYF; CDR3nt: TGTGCCAGCAGTGAAGCGATTTACTTACAAGAGACCCAGTACTTC
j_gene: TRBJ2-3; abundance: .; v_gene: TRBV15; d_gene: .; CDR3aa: CATSGGGIYTDTQYF; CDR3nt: TGTGCCACCAGCGGAGGGGGGATCTACACAGATACGCAGTATTTT
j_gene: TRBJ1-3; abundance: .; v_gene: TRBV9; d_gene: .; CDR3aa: CASSLSPIIGGNTIYF; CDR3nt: TGTGCCAGCAGCCTCTCCCCAATCATAGGGGGAAACACCATATATTTT
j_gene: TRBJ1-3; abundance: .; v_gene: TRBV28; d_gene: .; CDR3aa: CASGGAGTGNTIYF; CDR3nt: TGTGCCAGCGGTGGGGCAGGGACCGGAAACACCATATATTTT
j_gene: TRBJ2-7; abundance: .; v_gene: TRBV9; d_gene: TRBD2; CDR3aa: CASSLITSGRPYEQYF; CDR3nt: TGTGCCAGCAGCTTGATAACTAGCGGGAGACCCTACGAGCAGTACTTC
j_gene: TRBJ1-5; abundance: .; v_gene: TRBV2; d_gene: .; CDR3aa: CASSRTFGNQPQHF; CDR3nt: TGTGCCAGCAGTAGGACATTTGGCAATCAGCCCCAGCATTTT
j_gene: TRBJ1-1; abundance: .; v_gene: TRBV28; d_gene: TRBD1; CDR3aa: CASSLPRTGEGTEAFF; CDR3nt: TGTGCCAGCAGTTTACCCAGGACAGGGGAAGGTACTGAAGCTTTCTTT
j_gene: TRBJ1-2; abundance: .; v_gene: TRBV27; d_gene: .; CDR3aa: CASSPQGSYGYTF; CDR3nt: TGTGCCAGCAGTCCCCAGGGATCCTATGGCTACACCTTC
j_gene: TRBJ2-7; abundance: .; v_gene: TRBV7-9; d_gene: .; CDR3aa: CASGTYEQYF; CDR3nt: TGTGCCAGCGGGACCTACGAGCAGTACTTC
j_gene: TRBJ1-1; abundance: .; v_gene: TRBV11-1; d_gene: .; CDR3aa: CASSYQWGTEAFF; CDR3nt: TGTGCCAGCAGCTACCAGTGGGGCACTGAAGCTTTCTTT
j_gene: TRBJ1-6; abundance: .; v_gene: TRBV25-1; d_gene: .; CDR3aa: CASSLSSYNSPLHF; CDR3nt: TGTGCCAGCAGTCTAAGCTCCTATAATTCACCCCTCCACTTT
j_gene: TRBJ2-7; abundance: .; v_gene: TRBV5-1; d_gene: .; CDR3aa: CASSQDSTYEQYF; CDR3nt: TGCGCCAGCAGCCAGGACAGTACCTACGAGCAGTACTTC
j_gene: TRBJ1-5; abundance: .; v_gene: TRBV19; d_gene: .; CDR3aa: CASRKGGPQHF; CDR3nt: TGTGCCAGTAGAAAAGGGGGACCCCAGCATTTT
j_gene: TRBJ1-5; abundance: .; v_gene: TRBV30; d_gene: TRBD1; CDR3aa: CAWSNRTGFYGPAQGRERNQPQHF; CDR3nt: TGTGCCTGGAGTAATCGGACAGGGTTTTACGGCCCGGCCCAGGGCCGGGAACGGAATCAGCCCCAGCATTTT
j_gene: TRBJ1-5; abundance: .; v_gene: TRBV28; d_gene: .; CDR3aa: CASSSPVAGQPQHF; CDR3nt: TGTGCCAGCAGTTCCCCGGTGGCGGGACAGCCCCAGCATTTT
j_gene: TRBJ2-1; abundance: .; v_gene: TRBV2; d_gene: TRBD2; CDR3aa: CASSSGSYYNEQFF; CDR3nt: TGTGCCAGCTCCAGCGGGAGCTACTACAATGAGCAGTTCTTC
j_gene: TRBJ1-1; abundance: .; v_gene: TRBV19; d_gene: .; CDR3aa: CASTAAAQGMNTEAFF; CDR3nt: TGTGCCAGTACCGCAGCGGCCCAGGGGATGAACACTGAAGCTTTCTTT